This is a list of T cell receptor beta chains from one sample in a study of T-cell memory formation after mild COVID-19. MiXCR, run by TCRdb on the 5' RACE reads, gives a single entry per CDR3 protein. The sample includes approximately 450,000 distinct CDR3 sequences, roughly 20% of them seen just once. What was sequenced was PBMCs or a T cell subset sorted from them (not recorded which). These receptors were collected from an adult woman who had mild COVID-19 (a few samples of this study predate the infection). Cell type and time point are not known. CDR3s include the opening cysteine and the closing phenylalanine or tryptophan. The D gene is left open where the match is weak. The size entry is marked missing in some rows and otherwise reads once, few, many or a size class.

D gene	J gene	V gene	clone size	CDR3 protein	CDR3 DNA
.	TRBJ1-5	TRBV7-8	few	CASSSPQGPGNQPQHF	TGTGCCAGCAGCTCGCCGCAGGGACCGGGCAATCAGCCCCAGCATTTT
TRBD1	TRBJ1-1	TRBV3-1	few	CASSQNRGYEAFF	TGTGCCAGCAGCCAAAACAGGGGGTATGAAGCTTTCTTT
.	TRBJ2-7	TRBV2	few	CAAWGGRYEQYF	TGTGCCGCGTGGGGGGGCCGATACGAGCAGTACTTC
TRBD2	TRBJ2-1	TRBV15	few	CATSRDNTPGGRVYNEQFF	TGTGCCACCAGCAGAGACAACACCCCGGGGGGTAGGGTCTACAATGAGCAGTTCTTC
.	TRBJ1-1	TRBV7-9	.	CASSQKGGRGAFF	TGTGCCAGCAGCCAGAAGGGGGGCAGGGGAGCTTTCTTT
.	TRBJ2-7	TRBV21-1	few	CASSKGSGFEGSYEQYF	TGTGCCAGCAGCAAAGGGAGTGGTTTTGAAGGCTCCTACGAGCAGTACTTC
.	TRBJ1-2	TRBV12-3/TRBV12-4	.	CASSSSGQPFYGYTF	TGTGCCAGCAGTTCTAGTGGACAGCCCTTCTATGGCTACACCTTC
.	TRBJ1-1	TRBV6-5	few	CASRQKVAPNTEAFF	TGTGCCAGCAGACAAAAGGTCGCCCCTAACACTGAAGCTTTCTTT
.	TRBJ1-5	TRBV20-1	.	CSDPTGFSRQPQHF	TGCAGTGACCCAACAGGGTTTTCCAGGCAGCCCCAGCATTTT
.	TRBJ2-1	TRBV3-1	few	CASSQEGLARYNEQFF	TGTGCCAGCAGCCAAGAAGGGCTAGCGAGGTACAATGAGCAGTTCTTC
.	TRBJ2-7	TRBV13	few	CASSTRDIPFSYEQYF	TGTGCCAGCAGCACGCGGGACATACCCTTCTCCTACGAGCAGTACTTC
TRBD2	TRBJ2-1	TRBV24-1	few	CATSDPSGGRYNEQFF	TGTGCCACCAGTGACCCTAGCGGGGGGCGATACAATGAGCAGTTCTTC
.	TRBJ2-7	TRBV5-1	.	CASSPGARESYEQYF	TGCGCCAGCAGCCCAGGGGCCAGGGAATCCTACGAGCAGTACTTC
.	TRBJ1-1	TRBV7-6	.	CASSLEGGRTTEAFF	TGTGCCAGCAGCTTGGAGGGGGGCAGGACCACTGAAGCTTTCTTT
TRBD2	TRBJ2-7	TRBV7-8	many	CASSQREGESYEQYF	TGTGCCAGCAGTCAACGGGAGGGAGAGAGCTACGAGCAGTACTTC
.	TRBJ1-2	TRBV6-6	once	CASTLMDGINYGYTF	TGTGCCAGCACCTTAATGGACGGGATCAACTATGGCTACACCTTC
.	TRBJ2-2	TRBV12-3/TRBV12-4	few	CASRGRGSPGELFF	TGTGCCAGCAGGGGAAGGGGGTCCCCCGGGGAGCTGTTTTTT
.	TRBJ1-2	TRBV12-3/TRBV12-4	.	CASTPLAGSYGYTF	TGTGCCAGCACCCCTCTGGCTGGATCCTATGGCTACACCTTC
.	TRBJ1-2	TRBV7-2	many	CASSLWALRDDGYTF	TGTGCCAGCAGCTTATGGGCATTAAGGGACGATGGCTACACCTTC
.	TRBJ1-2	TRBV10-3	.	CAISESRGGYTF	TGTGCCATCAGTGAGTCTAGGGGAGGCTACACCTTC
.	TRBJ2-3	TRBV15	few	CATSSEYTDTQYF	TGTGCCACCAGCAGCGAGTACACAGATACGCAGTATTTT
.	TRBJ2-3	TRBV24-1	.	CATSYSDTQYF	TGTGCCACCAGCTACTCAGATACGCAGTATTTT
.	TRBJ1-2	TRBV9	few	CASSGLEGPYGYTF	TGTGCCAGCAGCGGCCTGGAAGGCCCCTATGGCTACACCTTC
.	TRBJ2-1	TRBV6-1	many	CASSDSYNEQFF	TGTGCCAGCAGTGATTCCTACAATGAGCAGTTCTTC
TRBD2	TRBJ2-1	TRBV11-2	few	CASSLPSGGADEQFF	TGTGCCAGCAGCCTACCGAGCGGGGGGGCGGATGAGCAGTTCTTC
.	TRBJ2-1	TRBV4-3	.	CASSQEGPGLIGNEQFF	TGCGCCAGCAGCCAGGAGGGCCCGGGACTGATAGGGAATGAGCAGTTCTTC
TRBD1	TRBJ2-1	TRBV7-7	.	CASSLSRTGHNEQFF	TGTGCCAGCAGCTTATCCCGGACAGGGCACAATGAGCAGTTCTTC
.	TRBJ2-4	TRBV6-2/TRBV6-3	few	CASSYGRGRSNIQYF	TGTGCCAGCAGTTATGGGCGGGGCCGGTCAAACATTCAGTACTTC
.	TRBJ2-2	TRBV20-1	.	CSARARDPTSGRHGELFF	TGCAGTGCTAGGGCCAGGGACCCGACTAGTGGGAGACACGGGGAGCTGTTTTTT
.	TRBJ1-2	TRBV5-1	few	CASSLGQGNPSYYGYTF	TGCGCCAGCAGCTTGGGGCAGGGAAACCCGTCCTACTATGGCTACACCTTC
.	TRBJ2-7	TRBV20-1	.	CSLGPTREQYF	TGCAGCCTGGGCCCAACGAGGGAGCAGTACTTC
.	TRBJ1-1	TRBV19	.	CASSLNRDTEAFF	TGTGCCAGTAGTCTAAACCGAGACACTGAAGCTTTCTTT
TRBD2	TRBJ2-3	TRBV4-3	few	CASSHGLAETDTQYF	TGCGCCAGCAGCCATGGACTAGCGGAAACAGATACGCAGTATTTT
.	TRBJ2-1	TRBV11-3	.	CATARGPYNEQFF	TGTGCCACTGCTCGAGGGCCCTACAATGAGCAGTTCTTC
TRBD2	TRBJ2-1	TRBV6-2/TRBV6-3	.	CASSYLRGDSYNEQFF	TGTGCCAGCAGTTACTTGCGGGGGGACTCCTACAATGAGCAGTTCTTC
.	TRBJ1-1	TRBV2	.	CASRKGGNTEAFF	TGTGCCAGCAGGAAGGGGGGGAACACTGAAGCTTTCTTT
.	TRBJ2-2	TRBV4-2	many	CASSQVYANTGELFF	TGTGCCAGCAGCCAAGTTTACGCGAACACCGGGGAGCTGTTTTTT
TRBD1	TRBJ2-5	TRBV14	.	CASSRQGNTGTQYF	TGTGCCAGCAGCCGACAGGGGAACACCGGGACCCAGTACTTC
.	TRBJ2-5	TRBV7-3	.	CASSLTGVSETQYF	TGTGCCAGCAGCTTAACGGGGGTGTCAGAGACCCAGTACTTC
.	TRBJ2-3	TRBV11-2	many	CASSYRDDTDTQYF	TGTGCCAGCAGCTACCGGGACGACACAGATACGCAGTATTTT
.	TRBJ2-7	TRBV19	many	CASSTKFGGVSSSYEQYF	TGTGCCAGTAGTACCAAATTTGGAGGGGTCTCTAGCTCCTACGAGCAGTACTTC
.	TRBJ2-2	TRBV5-1	few	CASSLTTGTNTGELFF	TGCGCCAGCAGCCTAACGACAGGAACGAACACCGGGGAGCTGTTTTTT
.	TRBJ2-2	TRBV6-5	few	CASSYGINGGGRIARELFF	TGTGCCAGCAGTTACGGGATTAATGGAGGTGGACGGATCGCCCGGGAGCTGTTTTTT
.	TRBJ1-2	TRBV7-9	.	CASTTTGTHGYTF	TGTGCCAGCACCACCACAGGGACGCATGGCTACACCTTC
.	TRBJ2-5	TRBV11-3	.	CASNTGWGDSTQETQYF	TGTGCCAGCAACACAGGATGGGGGGACAGCACTCAAGAGACCCAGTACTTC
.	TRBJ1-2	TRBV7-6	few	CASSRTGDRSLLYGYTF	TGTGCCAGCAGCCGTACTGGGGACCGCTCCTTGCTCTATGGCTACACCTTC
.	TRBJ2-4	TRBV20-1	.	CSARQPQGRGKNIQYF	TGCAGTGCTCGCCAACCACAGGGTCGGGGCAAAAACATTCAGTACTTC
.	TRBJ2-3	TRBV7-8	.	CASSLGFRGTSTDTQYF	TGTGCCAGCAGCTTAGGATTTCGGGGAACTAGCACAGATACGCAGTATTTT
.	TRBJ1-5	TRBV7-9	few	CASSRALGPWDYLNQPQHF	TGTGCCAGCAGCCGAGCATTGGGCCCATGGGATTACTTGAATCAGCCCCAGCATTTT
TRBD1	TRBJ2-1	TRBV24-1	few	CATRDRVSNEQFF	TGTGCCACCAGAGACAGGGTATCCAATGAGCAGTTCTTC
TRBD1	TRBJ2-7	TRBV3-1	.	CASSPGQGSSYEQYF	TGTGCCAGCAGCCCCGGACAGGGCTCCTCCTACGAGCAGTACTTC
.	TRBJ1-1	TRBV18	.	CASSPRMGSEAFF	TGTGCCAGCTCACCGCGGATGGGGTCTGAAGCTTTCTTT
TRBD1	TRBJ2-3	TRBV29-1	.	CSVASGGQGTDTQYF	TGCAGCGTCGCCTCAGGGGGCCAGGGGACAGATACGCAGTATTTT
.	TRBJ2-7	TRBV20-1	.	CSARESLEQYF	TGCAGTGCTAGAGAGTCTCTCGAGCAGTACTTC
TRBD2	TRBJ2-3	TRBV29-1	few	CSVSGSGRDTQYF	TGCAGCGTCAGCGGGAGTGGTAGAGATACGCAGTATTTT
.	TRBJ1-5	TRBV12-3/TRBV12-4	.	CASSLVERRPQHF	TGTGCCAGCAGTTTGGTAGAGCGGAGGCCCCAGCATTTT
TRBD1	TRBJ1-6	TRBV5-4	few	CASSRPGTVSNSPLHF	TGTGCCAGCAGCAGGCCCGGGACAGTCAGTAATTCACCCCTCCACTTT